These 8 T cell receptor beta chains share one sample of origin, sequenced in a study of T cells in Graves' hyperthyroidism and ophthalmopathy. Amplified TCR beta CDR3 regions came from RNA transcripts. In the first-round RT-PCR of the TCR CDR3, the HTBI primer set was used. One entry per CDR3 protein, called by TCRdb with MiXCR from the multiplex PCR reads. The data hold hundreds of thousands of distinct CDR3 sequences, with approximately 15% observed a single time. Sequencing was done on a sample of blood. All receptors derive from a woman younger than 30 with Graves' hyperthyroidism.

This clonotype was picked up many times. The genes are TRBV6-1 and TRBJ2-5; no definite D call. CDR1 and CDR2 from the germline V gene are MNHNS and SASEGT. CDR3 length: 16 residues. Between the trimmed V and J ends, which lost 0 bases and 0 bases, there was a span of 11 bases. The CDR3 loop is CASSEALGTNQETQYF. The CDR3 nucleotides read TGTGCCAGCAGTGAAGCGCTCGGTACAAACCAAGAGACCCAGTACTTC.

This clonotype was observed at least ten times. The chain links TRBV7-8 to TRBJ2-1; D ambiguous. Between the trimmed V and J ends, which lost 6 bases and 5 bases, there was a span of 11 bases. The CDR3 spans 13 residues. CDR1 and CDR2 from the germline V gene are SGHVS and FQNEAQ. CDR3 protein: CASRYQRDNEQFF. CDR3 DNA sequence: TGTGCCAGCAGGTACCAACGGGACAATGAGCAGTTCTTC. The full variable domain, with the rest looked up from reference TRBV7-8 and TRBJ2-1, is GAGVSQSPRYKVAKRGQDVALRCDPISGHVSLFWYQQALGQGPEFLTYFQNEAQLDKSGLPSDRFFAERPEGSVSTLKIQRTQQEDSAVYLCASRYQRDNEQFFGPGTRLTVL.

Ten or more counts support this clonotype. The chain carries TRBV6-1 and TRBJ2-2; D remains ambiguous. The CDR3 is 11 amino acids. Germline V gives CDR1 MNHNS, CDR2 SASEGT. The V and J ends lost 6 bases and 5 bases respectively, with 4 bases between them. The CDR3 coding sequence is TGTGCCAGCAGGATTACCGGGGAGCTGTTTTTT. Its protein is CASRITGELFF.

A remark on this clonotype: A much larger clone differs from this one at a single base, so this may be a read error. This chain uses TRBV7-8 with TRBJ2-2, with 12 positions matching TRBD2. The V and J ends lost 5 bases and 5 bases, in that order; junction bases with no gene match: 3. In germline, CDR1 is SGHVS, CDR2 FQNEAQ. This CDR3 is built from 15 residues. The CDR3 DNA reads as TGTGCCAGCAGCGAAGGGACTAGCGGGACCGGGGAGCTGTTTTTT. Protein sequence: CASSEGTSGTGELFF.

There are a few counts of this clonotype. This sequence joins TRBV5-1 and TRBJ1-1, with D possibly being TRBD1 (6 bases). Germline V gives CDR1 SGHRS, CDR2 YFSETQ. Trimming took off 7 bases at V and 0 bases at J, with 19 bases between the two ends. This CDR3 contains 16 residues. CDR3 loop: CASRNDPTGMNTEAFF. CDR3 bases: TGCGCCAGCCGCAACGACCCAACAGGGATGAACACTGAAGCTTTCTTT.

This clonotype was detected many times. The gene calls are TRBV30 and TRBJ2-3, with a possible D match to TRBD2 (7 bases). This CDR3 comprises 15 residues. Germline values: CDR1 GTSNPN, CDR2 SVGIG (reference sequence). The V end lost 5 bases, the J end lost 3 bases, and 18 bases lay between the germline ends. CDR3 sequence (DNA): TGTGCCTGGGTGCCCTACAGGGAGGGGACAGATACGCAGTATTTT. This codes for CAWVPYREGTDTQYF.

This clonotype appeared many times. The chain employs TRBV6-6 and TRBJ1-1; a possible D gene is TRBD1 (5 bases). The germline V gene has CDR1 MNHNY and CDR2 SVGAGI (reference sequence). CDR3 length: 14 residues. V lost 2 bases to trimming and J lost 1 base, with 8 bases between them. CDR3 residues: CASSYPGRNTEAFF. CDR3 coding DNA: TGTGCCAGCAGTTACCCAGGGCGGAACACTGAAGCTTTCTTT.

This clonotype was seen many times. J is TRBJ2-3 and V is TRBV9; 7 bases map to TRBD1. This CDR3 contains 16 residues. CDR1 and CDR2 from the germline V gene are SGDLS and YYNGEE. The trim removed 0 bases at V and 2 bases at J, leaving 6 bases unmatched. The CDR3 region has the DNA TGTGCCAGCAGCGTAGCTAAGGGGGCCCCCACAGATACGCAGTATTTT. Protein: CASSVAKGAPTDTQYF.